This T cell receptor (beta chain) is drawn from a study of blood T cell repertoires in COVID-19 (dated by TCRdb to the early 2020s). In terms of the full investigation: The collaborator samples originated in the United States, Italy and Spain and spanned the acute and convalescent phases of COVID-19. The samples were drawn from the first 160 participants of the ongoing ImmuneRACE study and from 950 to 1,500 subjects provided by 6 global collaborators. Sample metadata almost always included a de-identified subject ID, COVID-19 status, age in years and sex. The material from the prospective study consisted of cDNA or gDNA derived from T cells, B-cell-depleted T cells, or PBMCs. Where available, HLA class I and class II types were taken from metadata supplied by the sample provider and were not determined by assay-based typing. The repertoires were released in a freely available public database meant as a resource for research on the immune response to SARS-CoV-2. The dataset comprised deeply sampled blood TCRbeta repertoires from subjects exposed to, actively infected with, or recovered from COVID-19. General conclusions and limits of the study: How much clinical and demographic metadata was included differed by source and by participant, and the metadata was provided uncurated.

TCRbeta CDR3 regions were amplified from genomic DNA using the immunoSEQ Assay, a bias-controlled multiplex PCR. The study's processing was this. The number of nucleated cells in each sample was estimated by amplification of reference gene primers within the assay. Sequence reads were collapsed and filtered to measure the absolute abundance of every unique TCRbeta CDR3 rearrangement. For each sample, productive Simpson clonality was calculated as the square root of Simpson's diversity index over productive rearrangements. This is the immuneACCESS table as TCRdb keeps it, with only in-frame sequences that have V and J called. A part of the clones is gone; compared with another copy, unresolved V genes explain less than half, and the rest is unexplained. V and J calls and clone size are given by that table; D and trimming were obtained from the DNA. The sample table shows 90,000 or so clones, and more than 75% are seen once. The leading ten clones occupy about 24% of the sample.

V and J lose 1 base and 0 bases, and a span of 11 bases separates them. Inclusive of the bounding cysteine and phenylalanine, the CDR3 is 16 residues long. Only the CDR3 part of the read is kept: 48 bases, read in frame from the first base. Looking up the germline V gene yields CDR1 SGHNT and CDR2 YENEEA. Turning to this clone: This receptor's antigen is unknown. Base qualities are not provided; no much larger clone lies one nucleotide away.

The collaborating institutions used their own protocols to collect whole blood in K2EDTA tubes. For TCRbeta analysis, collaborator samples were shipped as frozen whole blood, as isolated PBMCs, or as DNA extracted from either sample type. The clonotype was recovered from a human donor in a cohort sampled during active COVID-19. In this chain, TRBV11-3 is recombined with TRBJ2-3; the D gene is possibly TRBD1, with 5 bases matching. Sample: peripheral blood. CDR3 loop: CASSLGDSASTDTQYF. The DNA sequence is TGTGCCAGCAGCTTAGGAGACAGTGCTAGCACAGATACGCAGTATTTT.